A single sample gave rise to the 21 T cell receptor beta chains below, sequenced in a study of blood T cells in healthy people across ages. A second PCR of about 7 to 12 cycles used a sample-barcoded 5' primer and a J-beta primer mix. TCRdb re-called the 5' RACE reads through MiXCR, storing one row per CDR3 protein. The sample holds roughly 1,100,000 distinct CDR3 sequences, about 25% seen once. This sample was also put to use in a study of T cells of mothers and their children.

Material: blood. All receptors derive from a girl aged 2 to 9 in good health.

This clonotype was found many times. The chain links TRBV3-1 to TRBJ1-1; 7 nucleotides match TRBD1. Germline trimming cut 1 base from V and 10 bases from J; bases unmatched to any gene: 6. Germline values: CDR1 LGHDT, CDR2 YNNKEL (reference sequence). This CDR3 region has 13 residues. The CDR3 reads CASSQADRAAAFF. The CDR3 DNA is TGTGCCAGCAGCCAAGCTGACAGGGCGGCAGCTTTCTTT.

There are a few counts of this clonotype. This sequence joins TRBV7-3 and TRBJ2-1; D ambiguous. The length of the CDR3 is 15 residues. Germline V gene data show CDR1 as SGHTA and CDR2 as FQGTGA. The V and J ends lost 11 bases and 0 bases respectively, with 17 bases between them. The CDR3 is CASSSASSSYNEQFF. For the CDR3, the DNA is TGTGCCTCCTCCTCAGCGAGTAGCTCCTACAATGAGCAGTTCTTC.

The chain links TRBV12-3 or TRBV12-4 to TRBJ1-1; D is unresolved. The CDR3 consists of 15 residues. V was pared by 4 bases and J by 0 bases, with 12 bases between. The CDR3, as DNA: TGTGCCAGCAGTTCATCAGGACTGATGAACACTGAAGCTTTCTTT. It encodes CASSSSGLMNTEAFF.

This clonotype was detected only a few times. The chain carries TRBV20-1 and TRBJ2-5; D may be TRBD1 (6 bases). The J call may not be correct, given that the DNA end is closer to TRBJ2-7. There are 14 residues in the CDR3. CDR1 and CDR2 (germline): DFQATT, SNEGSKA (reference sequence). The CDR3 protein is CSGTNRAVPNEQYF. In DNA form, the CDR3 reads TGCAGTGGCACTAACAGGGCCGTCCCCAACGAGCAGTACTTC.

This clonotype was recorded once. The rearrangement uses TRBV28 and TRBJ1-1; 9 nucleotides line up with TRBD1. J lost 4 bases, V lost 6 bases, and 9 bases had no gene match. CDR1 and CDR2 (germline): MDHEN, SYDVKM. The CDR3 consists of 15 residues. CDR3 coding DNA: TGTGCCAGCAGCAGGACAGGGGTAGAGGGCACTGAAGCTTTCTTT. Translating gives CASSRTGVEGTEAFF. Filled out from reference TRBV28 and TRBJ1-1, the complete variable domain reads DVKVTQSSRYLVKRTGEKVFLECVQDMDHENMFWYRQDPGLGLRLIYFSYDVKMKEKGDIPEGYSVSREKKERFSLILESASTNQTSMYLCASSRTGVEGTEAFFGQGTRLTVV.

The chain couples TRBV29-1 to TRBJ1-4, with 7 bases identical to TRBD1. The germline CDR1 and CDR2 sequences are SQVTM and ANQGSEA. J lost 8 bases, V lost 5 bases, and 5 bases had no gene match. The CDR3 has 12 amino acids. DNA for the CDR3: TGCAGCGTTCAGGGGGAGCGGGAAAAACTGTTTTTT. Amino acids: CSVQGEREKLFF.

The gene calls are TRBV4-1 and TRBJ2-3; no clear D. Germline values: CDR1 MGHRA, CDR2 YSYEKL. There are 14 residues in the CDR3. Trimming took 0 bases from V and 3 from J, leaving 7 bases between them. CDR3 loop: CASSQDPKTDTQYF. The CDR3 nucleotides read TGCGCCAGCAGCCAAGACCCAAAAACAGATACGCAGTATTTT.

This clonotype was counted between two and nine times. V gene TRBV20-1 combines with J gene TRBJ2-3; 10 nucleotides align to TRBD2. CDR1 is DFQATT, CDR2 SNEGSKA, per germline (reference sequence). The CDR3 runs to 14 residues. The trim removed 6 bases at V and 2 bases at J, leaving 5 bases unmatched. Written as DNA, the CDR3 is TGCAGTGCCTCCGGGACTAGCGACACAGATACGCAGTATTTT. It specifies CSASGTSDTDTQYF.

This clonotype has a handful of counts. This chain uses TRBV20-1 with TRBJ2-3; D is unclear. The CDR3 totals 13 residues. Trimming stripped 4 bases from V and 2 bases from J, with 10 bases between. CDR1 and CDR2 (germline): DFQATT, SNEGSKA (reference sequence). The CDR3, as DNA: TGCAGTGCTATTACCCCAAACACAGATACGCAGTATTTT. It codes for CSAITPNTDTQYF.

This clonotype was observed a few times. V usage is TRBV20-1 and J usage is TRBJ2-7; D tentatively fits TRBD1 or TRBD2 (5 bases each). V lost 5 bases and J lost 2, with 22 bases in between. Germline assignment: CDR1 DFQATT and CDR2 SNEGSKA (reference sequence). The CDR3 covers 16 residues. CDR3 protein: CSAWGDGHRDPYEQYF. The CDR3 DNA sequence: TGCAGTGCTTGGGGAGACGGACACCGAGACCCCTACGAGCAGTACTTC.

The chain links TRBV9 to TRBJ2-1, with 7 bases fitting TRBD2. Germline V lookup: CDR1 SGDLS, CDR2 YYNGEE. The ends lost 0 bases at V and 8 bases at J; junction bases unmatched: 8. CDR3 length: 15 amino acids. CDR3 in DNA: TGTGCCAGCAGCGTAGACGGCGGGAGACCAGATGAGCAGTTCTTC. Encoded protein: CASSVDGGRPDEQFF.

This clonotype has only a few counts. Sequence at one end of the junction differs from germline and may be a read error. The V gene is TRBV7-9, the J gene TRBJ1-2, with no clear D. In germline, CDR1 is SEHNR, CDR2 FQNEAQ (reference sequence). This CDR3 region has 14 residues. The CDR3 sequence: CASSLSAGVYSYTF. In DNA form, the CDR3 reads TGTGCCAGCAGCTTGTCCGCCGGTGTCTATAGCTACACCTTC.

This chain uses TRBV12-3 or TRBV12-4 with TRBJ1-6; 8 bases line up with TRBD1. The CDR3 sequence is 17 residues long. The junction had 10 bases not matched to a gene; V was cut back by 4 bases and J by 5 bases. The CDR3 region is CASSSTGGDFDNSPLHF. CDR3 in DNA: TGTGCCAGCAGTTCTACAGGGGGTGATTTCGATAATTCACCCCTCCACTTT.

V is TRBV20-1 and J is TRBJ2-1, with 7 nucleotides matching TRBD1. Germline CDR1 DFQATT, CDR2 SNEGSKA (reference sequence). With V trimmed by 6 bases and J by 2 bases, 7 bases remained unmatched. This CDR3 comprises 14 residues. Here the CDR3 reads CSAGSGTAYNEQFF. The CDR3 region has the DNA TGCAGTGCGGGGTCCGGGACAGCCTACAATGAGCAGTTCTTC.

To note about this clonotype: Germline and junction disagree at one end, which may indicate a read error. The V call is TRBV7-7, the J call TRBJ2-5, with TRBD2 matching 8 bases. The CDR3 consists of 15 residues. In germline, CDR1 is SSHAT, CDR2 FNYEAQ (reference sequence). Here the CDR3 reads CASSLELAEGETQYF. The CDR3 DNA follows: TGTGCTAGCAGCTTAGAACTAGCGGAGGGAGAGACCCAGTACTTC.

The rearrangement links TRBV5-5 to TRBJ1-2; 8 bases fit TRBD1. The V gene end was trimmed by 0 bases and the J gene end by 4 bases; junction bases not matched to a gene: 5. This CDR3 is built from 15 residues. The V gene's germline CDR1 is SGHKS and CDR2 YYEKEE (reference sequence). The CDR3 DNA reads as TGTGCCAGCAGCTTGGGGTCGACAGGGGTCTATGGCTACACCTTC. It encodes CASSLGSTGVYGYTF.

This clonotype has only a few counts. The V call is TRBV7-9, the J call TRBJ1-6, with D tentatively TRBD1 (5 bases). This CDR3 spans 15 amino acids. With 4 bases removed from V and 10 bases from J, the gap between germline ends came to 17 bases. Germline assignment: CDR1 SEHNR and CDR2 FQNEAQ (reference sequence). The CDR3 bases are TGTGCCAGCAGCTACGACCAGGGTTCCCAATCACCCCTCCACTTT. Translation gives CASSYDQGSQSPLHF.

The chain employs TRBV29-1 and TRBJ2-1; D might be TRBD2 (6 bases). This CDR3 comprises 12 residues. V lost 8 bases and J lost 5, with 13 bases in between. Germline V CDR1 and CDR2: SQVTM, ANQGSEA. The CDR3: CSCSGLNNEQFF. CDR3 nucleotide sequence: TGCAGCTGTAGCGGACTCAACAATGAGCAGTTCTTC.

This clonotype was recorded a few times. The gene calls are TRBV2 and TRBJ1-4; D possibly corresponds to TRBD1 (6 bases). The CDR3 is 12 amino acids. Germline V gene data show CDR1 as SNHLY and CDR2 as FYNNEI. V lost 9 bases to trimming and J lost 5 bases, with 10 bases between them. For the CDR3, the DNA is TGTGCCAGTGGACAGAACAATGAAAAACTGTTTTTT. Amino acids: CASGQNNEKLFF.

The chain is built from TRBV7-2 and TRBJ1-5; D ambiguous. The ends were cut back, 5 bases at V and 5 bases at J, with 13 bases in the middle. Germline CDR1 reads SGHTA; CDR2 reads FQGNSA. This CDR3 is built from 14 residues. CDR3 region: CASSPRVGHQPQHF. CDR3 sequence (DNA): TGTGCCAGCAGCCCTCGGGTAGGGCATCAGCCCCAGCATTTT.

The rearrangement joins TRBV29-1 to TRBJ2-3, with 7 bases identical to TRBD2. The V gene end was trimmed by 3 bases and the J gene end by 1 base; junction bases not matched to a gene: 4. Looked up from germline, CDR1 is SQVTM and CDR2 is ANQGSEA. The CDR3 totals 14 residues. The CDR3 nucleotides read TGCAGCGTTGAGGGGGACTACCGCACAGATACGCAGTATTTT. Translated, it gives CSVEGDYRTDTQYF.